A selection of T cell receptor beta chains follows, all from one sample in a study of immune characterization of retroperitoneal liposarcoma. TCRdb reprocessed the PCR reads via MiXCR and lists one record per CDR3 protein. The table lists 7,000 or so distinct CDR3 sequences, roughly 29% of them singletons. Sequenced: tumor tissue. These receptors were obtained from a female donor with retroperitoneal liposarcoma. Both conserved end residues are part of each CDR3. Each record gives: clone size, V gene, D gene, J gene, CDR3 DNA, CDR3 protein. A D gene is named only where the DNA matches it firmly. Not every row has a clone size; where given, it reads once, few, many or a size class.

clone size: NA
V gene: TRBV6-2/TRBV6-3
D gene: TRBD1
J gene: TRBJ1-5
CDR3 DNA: TGTGCCAGCAGGTACAGGGGGAACAATCAGCCCCAGCATTTT
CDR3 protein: CASRYRGNNQPQHF

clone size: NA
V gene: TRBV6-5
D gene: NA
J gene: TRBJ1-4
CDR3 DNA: TGTGCCAGCAGTTACTCCCGGACACTGTGGGAAAAACTGTTTTTT
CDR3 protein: CASSYSRTLWEKLFF

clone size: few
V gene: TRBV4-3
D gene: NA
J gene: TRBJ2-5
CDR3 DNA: TGCGCCAGCAGCCCCGGCCAGGACTTCTTAAGACAAGAGACCCAGTACTTC
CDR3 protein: CASSPGQDFLRQETQYF

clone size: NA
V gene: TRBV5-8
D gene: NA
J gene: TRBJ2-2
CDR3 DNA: TGTGCCAGCAGCTTGCCGAACACCGGGGAGCTGTTTTTT
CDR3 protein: CASSLPNTGELFF

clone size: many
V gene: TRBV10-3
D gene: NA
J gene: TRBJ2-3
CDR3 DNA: TGTGCCATCAGTGAGTCGAGGGGCGGGAGCACAGATACGCAGTATTTT
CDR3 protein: CAISESRGGSTDTQYF

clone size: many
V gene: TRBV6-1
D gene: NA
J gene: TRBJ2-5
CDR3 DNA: TGTGCCAGCAGTGAATTTGGACTGGAAGAGACCCAGTACTTC
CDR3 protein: CASSEFGLEETQYF

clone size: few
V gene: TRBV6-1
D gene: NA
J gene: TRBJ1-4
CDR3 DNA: TGTGCCAGCAGTCCGACAGGTCCAAATGAAAAACTGTTTTTT
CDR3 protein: CASSPTGPNEKLFF

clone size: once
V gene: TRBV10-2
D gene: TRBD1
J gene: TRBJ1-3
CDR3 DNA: TGCGCCAGCAGTGAGCTGTTTAGGGACAGCCGGAACACCATATATTTT
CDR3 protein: CASSELFRDSRNTIYF

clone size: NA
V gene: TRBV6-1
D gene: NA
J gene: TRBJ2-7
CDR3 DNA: TGTGCCAGCGCGATCGGCTCCTACAATGAGCAGTACTTC
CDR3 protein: CASAIGSYNEQYF

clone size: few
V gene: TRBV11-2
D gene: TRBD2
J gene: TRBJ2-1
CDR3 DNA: TGTGCCAGCAGTCATTACGGGACTAGCCCGTTCTTC
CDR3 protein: CASSHYGTSPFF

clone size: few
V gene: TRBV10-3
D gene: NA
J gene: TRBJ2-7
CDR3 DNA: TGTGCCTCCTGGGACGGCAATCCCTACGAGCAGTACTTC
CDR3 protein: CASWDGNPYEQYF

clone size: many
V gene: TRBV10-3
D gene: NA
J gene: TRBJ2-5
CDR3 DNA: TGTGCCATCAGTGACCACGGGAAGTCGGAGACCCAGTACTTC
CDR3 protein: CAISDHGKSETQYF

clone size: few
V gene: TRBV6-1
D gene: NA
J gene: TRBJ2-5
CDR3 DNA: TGTGCCAGCAGTGAAGCGCGGCGTTTCGGGACCCAGTACTTC
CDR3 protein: CASSEARRFGTQYF

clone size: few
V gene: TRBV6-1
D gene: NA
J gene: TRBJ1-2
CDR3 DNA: TGTGCCAGCAGTCCTCCCGGGGGCGGCGGATATGGCTACACCTTC
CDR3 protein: CASSPPGGGGYGYTF

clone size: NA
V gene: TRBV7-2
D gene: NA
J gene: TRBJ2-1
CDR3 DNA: TGTGCCAGCAGCTTCCGGGGGGCCCGGGGTAATGAGCAGTTCTTC
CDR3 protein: CASSFRGARGNEQFF

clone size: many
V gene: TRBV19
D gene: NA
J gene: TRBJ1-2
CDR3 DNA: TGTGCCAGTAGTATGAACAGGGACTATGGCTACACCTTC
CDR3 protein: CASSMNRDYGYTF

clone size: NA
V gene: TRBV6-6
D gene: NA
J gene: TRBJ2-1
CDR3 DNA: TGTGCCAGCAGTTACTCGCCTCATTCGGCGGTTAGCTACAATGAGCAGTTCTTC
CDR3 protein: CASSYSPHSAVSYNEQFF

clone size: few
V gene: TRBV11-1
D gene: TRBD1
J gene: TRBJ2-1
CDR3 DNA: TGTGCCAGCAGCCCCCAGACAGGGTTCGGCAATGAGCAGTTCTTC
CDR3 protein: CASSPQTGFGNEQFF

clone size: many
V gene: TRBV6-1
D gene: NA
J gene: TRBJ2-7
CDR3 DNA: TGTGCCAGCAGCGTCCCGACAGATACCTACGAGCAGTACTTC
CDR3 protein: CASSVPTDTYEQYF

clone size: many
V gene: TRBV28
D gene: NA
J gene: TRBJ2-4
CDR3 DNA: TGTGCCAGCAAAGCGCGGTCCAAAAACATTCAGTACTTC
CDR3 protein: CASKARSKNIQYF

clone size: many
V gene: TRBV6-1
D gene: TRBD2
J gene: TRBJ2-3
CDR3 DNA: TGTGCCAGCAGCCCCTCTAGCGGTGGGGATACGCAGTATTTT
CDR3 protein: CASSPSSGGDTQYF

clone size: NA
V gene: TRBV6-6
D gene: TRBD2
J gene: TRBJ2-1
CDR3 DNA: TGTGCCAGCAGTTACTCGGGGACTAGCGACAATGAGCAGTTCTTC
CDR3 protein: CASSYSGTSDNEQFF

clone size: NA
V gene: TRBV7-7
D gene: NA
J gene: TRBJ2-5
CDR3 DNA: TGTGCTAGCAGCGTGACTGGGGGGGAGACCCAGTACTTC
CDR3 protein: CASSVTGGETQYF

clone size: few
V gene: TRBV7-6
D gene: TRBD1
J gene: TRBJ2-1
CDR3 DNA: TGTGCTAGCAGCCCCGGACAGGGATGGAATGAGCAGTTCTTC
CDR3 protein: CASSPGQGWNEQFF

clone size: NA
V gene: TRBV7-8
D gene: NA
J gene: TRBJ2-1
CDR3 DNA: TGTGCCAGCAGCTTAGAAGGGCGAGTGGGGTCCAATGAGCAGTTCTTC
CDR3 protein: CASSLEGRVGSNEQFF

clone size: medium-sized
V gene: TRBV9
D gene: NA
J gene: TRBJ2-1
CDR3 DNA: TGTGCCAGCAGCGAGGAGAGCTCCTACAATGAGCAGTTCTTC
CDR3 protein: CASSEESSYNEQFF

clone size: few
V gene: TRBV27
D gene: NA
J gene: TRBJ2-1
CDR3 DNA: TGTGCCAGCAGTTTACGGGGATCCTACAATGAGCAGTTCTTC
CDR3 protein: CASSLRGSYNEQFF

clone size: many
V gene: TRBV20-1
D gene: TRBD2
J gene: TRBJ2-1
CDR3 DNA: TGCAGTGCTAGAGACCAAGGTCTAGCGGGAACCTATGAGCAGTTCTTC
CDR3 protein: CSARDQGLAGTYEQFF

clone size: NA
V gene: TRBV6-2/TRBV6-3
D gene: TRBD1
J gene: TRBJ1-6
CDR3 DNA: TGTGCCAGCAGCCCCGACAGGGACCCGACCTTCGATTCACCCCTCCACTTT
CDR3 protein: CASSPDRDPTFDSPLHF

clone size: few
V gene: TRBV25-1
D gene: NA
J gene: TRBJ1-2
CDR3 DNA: TGTGCCAGCAGTGAAGGGGGGAACTATGGCTACACCTTC
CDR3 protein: CASSEGGNYGYTF

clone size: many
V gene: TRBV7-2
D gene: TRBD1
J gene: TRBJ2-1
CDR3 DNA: TGTGCCAGCAGCCCATCCGGGACCAGGGGGAATGAGCAGTTCTTC
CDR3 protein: CASSPSGTRGNEQFF

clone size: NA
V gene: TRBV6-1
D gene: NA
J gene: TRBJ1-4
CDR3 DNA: TGTGCCAGCAGTGAGTGGGGATCGAATGAAAAACTGTTTTTT
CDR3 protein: CASSEWGSNEKLFF

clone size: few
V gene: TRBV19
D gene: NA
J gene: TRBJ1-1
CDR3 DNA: TGTGCCAGTAGTATAGGCGGCCAGGCTTTCTTT
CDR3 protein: CASSIGGQAFF

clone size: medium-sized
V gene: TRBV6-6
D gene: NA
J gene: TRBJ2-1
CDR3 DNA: TGTGCCAGCAGTTACGGACCTAGCTCCTACGAGCAGTTCTTC
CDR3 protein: CASSYGPSSYEQFF

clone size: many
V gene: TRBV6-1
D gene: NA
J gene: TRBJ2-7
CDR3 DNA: TGTGCCAGCACTAAGGGACTCTCCTACGAGCAGTACTTC
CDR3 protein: CASTKGLSYEQYF

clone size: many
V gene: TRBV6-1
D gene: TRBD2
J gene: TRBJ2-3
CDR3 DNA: TGTGCCAGCAGTCCGGGACTAGCCGTCGATACGCAGTATTTT
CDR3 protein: CASSPGLAVDTQYF

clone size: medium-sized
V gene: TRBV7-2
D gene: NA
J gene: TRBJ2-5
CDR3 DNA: TGTGCCAGCAGCTTCACCCAAGCACAAGAGACCCAGTACTTC
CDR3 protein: CASSFTQAQETQYF

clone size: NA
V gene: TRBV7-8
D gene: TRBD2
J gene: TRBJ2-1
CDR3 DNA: TGTGCCAGCAGCTTCAGCGGGAGTTTCGACAATGAGCAGTTCTTC
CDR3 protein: CASSFSGSFDNEQFF

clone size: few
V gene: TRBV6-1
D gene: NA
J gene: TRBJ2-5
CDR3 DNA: TGTGCCAGCAGTGAAGCGCGAGAGACCCAGTACTTC
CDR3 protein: CASSEARETQYF

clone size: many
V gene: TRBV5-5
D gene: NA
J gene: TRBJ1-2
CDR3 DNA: TGTGCCAGCAGCTTGGGTTTAGCTCCCAACTATGGCTACACCTTC
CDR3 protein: CASSLGLAPNYGYTF